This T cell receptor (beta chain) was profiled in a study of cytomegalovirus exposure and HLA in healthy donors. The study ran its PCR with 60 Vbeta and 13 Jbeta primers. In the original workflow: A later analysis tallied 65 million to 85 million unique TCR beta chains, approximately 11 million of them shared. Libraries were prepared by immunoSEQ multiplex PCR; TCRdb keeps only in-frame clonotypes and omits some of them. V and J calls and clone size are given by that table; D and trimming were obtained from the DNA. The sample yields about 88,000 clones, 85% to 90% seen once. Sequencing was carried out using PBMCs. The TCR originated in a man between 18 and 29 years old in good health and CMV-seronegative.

The CDR3 spells CASSLKGGAGELFF. The DNA of the CDR3 is TGTGCCAGCAGCTTAAAGGGAGGCGCCGGGGAGCTGTTTTTT. J is TRBJ2-2 and V is TRBV7-3, with D possibly TRBD2 on 6 matching bases. V was shortened by 1 base and J by 6 bases, with 9 bases between the two germline ends. Looked up from germline, CDR1 is SGHTA and CDR2 is FQGTGA. The CDR3 has 14 residues.